Below, 7 T cell receptor beta chains from the same sample are listed, as sequenced in a study of blood T cell repertoires in COVID-19 (dated by TCRdb to between 2020 and 2021). The library came from the immunoSEQ multiplex PCR assay. The clones in this table, taken by TCRdb from immuneACCESS, are in-frame only. Not every clone is retained; where verified, under half of the shortfall comes from an unresolved V gene, and the cause of the rest is unknown. Across this sample there are around 150,000 clones, with more than 75% seen only once. The ten largest clones capture around 2.1% of the sample. Sequenced sample: peripheral blood. These TCRs come from a man between 65 and 85 years old with acute or convalescent COVID-19.

V usage is TRBV7-2 and J usage is TRBJ2-3, with 8 positions matching TRBD2. The CDR3 runs 16 residues. Germline CDR1 and CDR2: SGHTA and FQGNSA. V lost 5 bases to trimming and J lost 2 bases; unmatched junction nucleotides: 9. CDR3 nucleotides: TGTGCCAGCAGCCCCAACGGGGGGGCGAACACAGATACGCAGTATTTT. Amino acid sequence: CASSPNGGANTDTQYF.

V gene TRBV7-2 combines with J gene TRBJ1-4, with TRBD1 matching 11 bases. The ends lost 1 base at V and 2 bases at J; junction bases unmatched: 6. Germline-derived CDR1 and CDR2 are SGHTA and FQGNSA. The CDR3 covers 18 residues. The CDR3 DNA is TGTGCCAGCAGCTTAGGGCCGGGACAGGGGGTCACTAATGAAAAACTGTTTTTT. This gives the protein CASSLGPGQGVTNEKLFF.

The J gene is TRBJ2-3, the V gene TRBV5-1; 8 bases fit TRBD1. V dropped 4 bases and J dropped 0; count of bases not matched to a gene: 4. The germline V gene encodes CDR1 SGHRS and CDR2 YFSETQ. This CDR3 is 15 amino acids long. The CDR3 loop is CASSEGQASTDTQYF. DNA for the CDR3: TGCGCCAGCAGCGAGGGACAGGCAAGCACAGATACGCAGTATTTT.

The rearrangement links TRBV5-1 to TRBJ2-6; 7 bases match TRBD1. Germline trimming cut 4 bases from V and 0 bases from J; bases unmatched to any gene: 7. The CDR3 has 17 residues. The germline V gene has CDR1 SGHRS and CDR2 YFSETQ. CDR3 DNA sequence: TGCGCCAGCAGCCCGGGACAGCCAAGCTCTGGGGCCAACGTCCTGACTTTC. It specifies CASSPGQPSSGANVLTF.

The chain is built from TRBV19 and TRBJ2-1; tentative D call: TRBD2 (6 bases). V lost 7 bases to trimming and J lost 5 bases, with 21 bases between them. Per the germline V gene, CDR1 is LNHDA and CDR2 is SQIVND (reference sequence). The CDR3 spans 16 residues. Here the CDR3 DNA reads TGTGCCAGTACCCAGAGAGGCGGAGGGGTAGACAATGAGCAGTTCTTC. Translating it yields CASTQRGGGVDNEQFF.

The chain recombines TRBV6-5 with TRBJ1-1; D gene unclear. V gave up 6 bases and J gave up 1 base, with 12 bases separating them. The CDR3 length is 14 residues. CDR1 is MNHEY, CDR2 SVGAGI, per germline. The CDR3 nucleotides are TGTGCCAGCAGCTCGGTAGCGGGGAACACTGAAGCTTTCTTT. Protein: CASSSVAGNTEAFF.

The chain combines TRBV5-1 with TRBJ2-1, with a possible D match to TRBD1 (5 bases). Trimming took 4 bases from V and 4 from J, leaving 15 bases between them. The germline gives CDR1 SGHRS, CDR2 YFSETQ. The CDR3 loop spans 15 amino acids. CDR3 nucleotide sequence: TGCGCCAGCAGCCAGAATTTGGGGCCATACAATGAGCAGTTCTTC. This encodes CASSQNLGPYNEQFF.